The TCR beta chain described here comes from a study of blood T cells in healthy people across ages. Regarding the study as a whole: Donors of long life had a larger count of naive CD4+ cells and greater diversity than aged donors.

This CDR3 comprises 15 residues. V gave up 4 bases and J gave up 6 bases; unmatched junction bases: 9. The V gene's germline CDR1 is MNHEY and CDR2 SMNVEV (reference sequence). Researchers isolated at least 7 million PBMCs per sample. A second PCR of roughly 6 to 12 cycles used a sample-barcoded 5' primer and a J-beta primer mix. Template switching added a 12-random-nucleotide identifier to every cDNA molecule. TCRdb analysed the 5' RACE reads with MiXCR anew, one entry per CDR3 protein. Among roughly 500,000 distinct CDR3 sequences, approximately 27% were seen once, and the ten largest hold 15% to 20%. This clonotype was seen a handful of times. Its antigen is not identified.

The V and J genes are TRBV27 and TRBJ2-3; 8 bases match TRBD1. What was sequenced was blood. This clonotype was obtained from a woman aged 65 to 85 in good health. The chain's CDR3 is CASSYRTGLADTQYF. The CDR3 DNA reads as TGTGCCAGCAGTTATCGGACAGGGCTCGCGGATACGCAGTATTTT.